A single sample is the source of the 20 T cell receptor beta chains below, sequenced in a study of blood T cell repertoires in COVID-19. Produced via immunoSEQ multiplex PCR; TCRdb's table is partial and in-frame only. The sample shows about 97,000 clones, 87% of them seen only once. The sample consisted of peripheral blood. The receptors derive from a human donor in a cohort sampled during active COVID-19.

The V gene is TRBV11-3, the J gene TRBJ1-1; D possibly corresponds to TRBD1 (5 bases). The CDR3 contains 13 residues. Per the germline V gene, CDR1 is SGHNT and CDR2 is YENEEA. The germline V and J ends were trimmed by 5 bases and 5 bases, with 12 bases remaining between them. For the CDR3, the DNA is TGTGCCAGCAGCGCGGGGGGGAGGACTGAAGCTTTCTTT. Translating it yields CASSAGGRTEAFF.

CDR3 nucleotides: TGTGCCAGCAGACCTAGCGGGAGGGGCACAGATACGCAGTATTTT. As protein: CASRPSGRGTDTQYF. The V gene is TRBV28, the J gene TRBJ2-3; 12 nucleotides align to TRBD2. The CDR3 has 15 residues. Germline lookup yields CDR1 MDHEN and CDR2 SYDVKM. The V and J ends lost 6 bases and 1 base, in that order; junction bases with no gene match: 2.

This chain uses TRBV6-2 or TRBV6-3 with TRBJ1-4, with D possibly TRBD1 on 6 matching bases. Per the germline V gene, CDR1 is MNHEY and CDR2 is SVGEGT. Deletions cut 4 bases from V and 7 bases from J, with 22 bases between. The CDR3 extends over 17 amino acids. The CDR3: CASSSTGLQLVGEKLFF. CDR3 coding DNA: TGTGCCAGCAGTTCCACAGGGTTGCAACTAGTGGGTGAAAAACTGTTTTTT.

The CDR3 here is CASSARADGEQYF. For the CDR3, the DNA is TGTGCCAGCAGCGCCCGAGCGGACGGGGAGCAGTACTTC. The V call is TRBV9, the J call TRBJ2-7, with D perhaps matching TRBD2 (5 bases). The CDR3 length is 13 residues. Germline V gene data show CDR1 as SGDLS and CDR2 as YYNGEE. Trimming took 3 bases from V and 7 from J, leaving 14 bases between them. The whole variable domain, filled in from reference TRBV9 and TRBJ2-7, reads DSGVTQTPKHLITATGQRVTLRCSPRSGDLSVYWYQQSLDQGLQFLIQYYNGEERAKGNILERFSAQQFPDLHSELNLSSLELGDSALYFCASSARADGEQYFGPGTRLTVT.

The chain links TRBV2 to TRBJ2-7; 9 bases line up with TRBD1. CDR1 is SNHLY and CDR2 is FYNNEI in the germline V gene. This CDR3 comprises 16 residues. The V gene end was trimmed by 2 bases and the J gene end by 2 bases; junction bases not matched to a gene: 7. The CDR3 nucleotides read TGTGCCAGCAGTGAAATGTGGGACAGGGCCACCTACGAGCAGTACTTC. It specifies CASSEMWDRATYEQYF.

This chain uses TRBV7-9 with TRBJ1-1, with no clear D. The CDR3 covers 14 residues. CDR1 is SEHNR, CDR2 FQNEAQ, per germline (reference sequence). The V gene lost 1 base and the J gene lost 0 bases, with 6 bases spanning the gap. CDR3 region: CASSLDTLNTEAFF. DNA of the CDR3: TGTGCCAGCAGCTTAGACACATTGAACACTGAAGCTTTCTTT.

This sequence joins TRBV5-1 and TRBJ2-3; maybe TRBD2 (5 bases). The V gene's germline CDR1 is SGHRS and CDR2 YFSETQ. V was pared by 5 bases and J by 2 bases, with 15 bases between. The CDR3 has 15 residues. CDR3 DNA sequence: TGCGCCAGCAGGCTAACGGGGTCCTCCACAGATACGCAGTATTTT. Its translation: CASRLTGSSTDTQYF.

Here the CDR3 reads CASSYSQGNEKLFF. The CDR3 DNA follows: TGTGCCAGCAGTTACAGCCAGGGGAATGAAAAACTGTTTTTT. The V and J genes are TRBV6-5 and TRBJ1-4, with D maybe TRBD1 (6 bases). The CDR3 extends over 14 amino acids. With 2 bases removed from V and 5 bases from J, the gap between germline ends came to 9 bases. Germline V gene sequence: CDR1 MNHEY, CDR2 SVGAGI.

V gene TRBV5-1 combines with J gene TRBJ2-7; D is possibly TRBD1 (6 bases). This CDR3 is 15 amino acids long. Germline V gene sequence: CDR1 SGHRS, CDR2 YFSETQ. Trimming left V 5 bases short and J 3 bases short, with 18 bases between. This CDR3 reads CASSHSGTPDYEQYF. The CDR3, as DNA: TGCGCCAGCAGTCACTCCGGGACACCCGACTACGAGCAGTACTTC.

This clone was seen a few times. The chain joins TRBV9 to TRBJ1-3; possibly TRBD1 for D (5 bases). The CDR3 is made up of 17 amino acids. Germline V gene lookup returns CDR1 SGDLS and CDR2 YYNGEE. V was pared by 0 bases and J by 4 bases, with 17 bases between. CDR3 nucleotide sequence: TGTGCCAGCAGCGTAGAGAGAGACAGCTTGTTCGGAAACACCATATATTTT. Its translation: CASSVERDSLFGNTIYF.

The chain employs TRBV12-3 or TRBV12-4 and TRBJ1-2; no clear D. This CDR3 contains 12 residues. V was pared by 2 bases and J by 4 bases, with 5 bases between. The CDR3 spells CASSLSFYGYTF. The CDR3 DNA reads TGTGCCAGCAGTTTATCATTCTATGGCTACACCTTC.

The chain has TRBV11-2 and TRBJ2-1, with TRBD1 matching 9 bases. CDR3 size: 14 residues. V lost 4 bases, J lost 6 bases, and 4 bases stayed unmatched. Germline V gene sequence: CDR1 SGHAT, CDR2 FQNNGV. CDR3 region: CASSSPGQGNEQFF. Here the CDR3 DNA reads TGTGCCAGCAGCTCCCCGGGACAGGGCAATGAGCAGTTCTTC.

This chain connects TRBV19 to TRBJ1-5; D gene uncertain. This CDR3 contains 16 residues. V gave up 4 bases and J gave up 1 base, with 14 bases separating them. The germline gives CDR1 LNHDA, CDR2 SQIVND (reference sequence). CDR3 in amino acids: CASSTLGGRSNQPQHF. Here the CDR3 DNA reads TGTGCCAGTAGTACCCTAGGCGGAAGGAGCAATCAGCCCCAGCATTTT.

The chain employs TRBV3-1 (or the pseudogene TRBV3-2) and TRBJ2-3; 7 bases fit TRBD1. Germline V gives CDR1 LGHDT, CDR2 YNNKEL (reference sequence). With 2 bases clipped from V and 1 base from J, the junction kept 12 bases outside the gene matches. The CDR3 is 18 residues long. The chain's CDR3 is CASSQLRQGRGGTDTQYF. CDR3 nucleotide sequence: TGTGCCAGCAGCCAACTCAGACAGGGCCGTGGAGGCACAGATACGCAGTATTTT.

The chain combines TRBV7-8 with TRBJ2-1; D not resolved. From germline, CDR1 is SGHVS and CDR2 FQNEAQ. Trimming pared 4 bases from V and 7 bases from J, leaving 8 bases between. The CDR3 consists of 12 residues. DNA of the CDR3: TGTGCCAGCAGCTCTAAAGAGAATGAGCAGTTCTTC. This encodes CASSSKENEQFF.

V and J are TRBV19 and TRBJ2-1; 8 nucleotides agree with TRBD2. Germline CDR1 LNHDA, CDR2 SQIVND (reference sequence). V shed 6 bases and J 6 bases; nucleotides not matched to a gene: 10. This CDR3 region has 15 residues. The CDR3 spells CASRGGGGTINEQFF. The CDR3, as DNA: TGTGCCAGTAGGGGAGGCGGGGGGACAATCAATGAGCAGTTCTTC.

The genes are TRBV9 and TRBJ1-2; D not resolved. CDR1 and CDR2 (germline): SGDLS, YYNGEE. Trimming took 3 bases from V and 8 from J, leaving 17 bases between them. The CDR3 sequence is 14 residues long. The CDR3 reads CASSAPPGVGGYTF. The CDR3, as DNA: TGTGCCAGCAGCGCCCCCCCCGGGGTGGGAGGCTACACCTTC.

This clone was observed a single time. The rearrangement joins TRBV14 to TRBJ2-1; 9 bases are a match to TRBD1. Germline CDR1 is SGHDN and CDR2 is FVKESK. V was pared by 0 bases and J by 1 base, with 1 base of the junction left unmatched. The CDR3 has 16 residues. Here the CDR3 reads CASSQEGQGSYNEQFF. CDR3 sequence (DNA): TGTGCCAGCAGCCAAGAGGGACAGGGTTCCTACAATGAGCAGTTCTTC.

The chain employs TRBV30 and TRBJ1-6; D perhaps matches TRBD1 (6 bases). V dropped 2 bases and J dropped 7 bases, with 12 bases sitting between them. Looked up from germline, CDR1 is GTSNPN and CDR2 is SVGIG (reference sequence). The CDR3 has 14 amino acids. CDR3 nucleotides: TGTGCCTGGAGTTGGGGGGGCGCGAATTCACCCCTCCACTTT. Amino acid sequence: CAWSWGGANSPLHF. Full variable domain (missing parts from reference TRBV30 and TRBJ1-6): SQTIHQWPATLVQPVGSPLSLECTVEGTSNPNLYWYRQAAGRGLQLLFYSVGIGQISSEVPQNLSASRPQDRQFILSSKKLLLSDSGFYLCAWSWGGANSPLHFGNGTRLTVT.

This chain joins TRBV6-5 and TRBJ1-3; D unclear. Looked up from germline, CDR1 is MNHEY and CDR2 is SVGAGI. V was clipped by 0 bases and J by 0 bases, with 6 bases between them. The CDR3 runs 15 residues. CDR3 DNA: TGTGCCAGCAGTTACTCGGCGGGCTCTGGAAACACCATATATTTT. It codes for CASSYSAGSGNTIYF.